The 10 T cell receptor beta chains below all came from one sample that was sequenced in a study of T-cell memory formation after mild COVID-19. In TCRdb, the 5' RACE reads were re-called with MiXCR into one record per CDR3 protein. This sample has 200,000 to 250,000 distinct CDR3 sequences; more than 8% occur once, and the top ten carry approximately 3.3%. Input material: PBMCs or a T cell subset sorted from them (not recorded which). These receptors all stem from a man aged 18 to 30 who had mild COVID-19 (a few samples of this study predate the infection). Cell type and time point are not known.

The table lists this clonotype with many counts. This rearrangement joins TRBV7-8 to TRBJ2-7; the match to TRBD1 covers 9 bases. The trim removed 5 bases at V and 4 bases at J, leaving 6 bases unmatched. The CDR3 length is 14 residues. The germline V gene has CDR1 SGHVS and CDR2 FQNEAQ. CDR3 loop: CASSPRDRVYEQYV. The CDR3 DNA is TGTGCCAGCAGCCCAAGGGACAGGGTATACGAGCAGTACGTC.

This clonotype has a handful of counts. The chain is built from TRBV29-1 and TRBJ1-2; TRBD1 aligns across 10 bases. This CDR3 contains 13 residues. The trim removed 6 bases at V and 11 bases at J, leaving 12 bases unmatched. Germline CDR1 and CDR2: SQVTM and ANQGSEA. The CDR3 DNA sequence: TGCAGCGTAAACCGGGACAGGGGAATCGGGTACACCTTC. Amino acid sequence: CSVNRDRGIGYTF. Full variable domain (missing parts from reference TRBV29-1 and TRBJ1-2): SAVISQKPSRDICQRGTSLTIQCQVDSQVTMMFWYRQQPGQSLTLIATANQGSEATYESGFVIDKFPISRPNLTFSTLTVSNMSPEDSSIYLCSVNRDRGIGYTFGSGTRLTVV.

This chain joins TRBV2 and TRBJ1-5; D uncertain. The ends were cut back, 6 bases at V and 0 bases at J, with 9 bases in the middle. Germline-derived CDR1 and CDR2 are SNHLY and FYNNEI. The CDR3 has 14 residues. CDR3 region: CASRGKYSNQPQHF. In DNA, the CDR3 is TGTGCCAGCAGAGGAAAATATAGCAATCAGCCCCAGCATTTT.

This clonotype was detected ten times or more. This chain joins TRBV5-5 and TRBJ1-2; D is ambiguous. Trimming left V 0 bases short and J 8 bases short, with 11 bases between. The germline CDR1 and CDR2 sequences are SGHKS and YYEKEE (reference sequence). The CDR3 loop spans 13 amino acids. This CDR3 reads CASSLEGPTGYTF. CDR3 DNA: TGTGCCAGCAGCTTGGAGGGCCCGACGGGCTACACCTTC.

This clonotype has a count of ten or more. This chain connects TRBV4-1 to TRBJ1-1; D ambiguous. Germline CDR1 and CDR2: MGHRA and YSYEKL. The V gene lost 1 base and the J gene lost 0 bases, with 21 bases spanning the gap. There are 19 residues in the CDR3. The CDR3 spells CASSQVFSERRGLNTEAFF. CDR3 sequence (DNA): TGCGCCAGCAGCCAAGTTTTTTCTGAACGGCGTGGACTGAACACTGAAGCTTTCTTT.

The chain couples TRBV4-2 to TRBJ2-6; TRBD1 matches 7 bases. Germline CDR1 reads LGHNA; CDR2 reads YNFKEQ. The CDR3 is 19 residues long. The trim removed 0 bases at V and 0 bases at J, leaving 8 bases unmatched. The DNA for the CDR3 is TGTGCCAGCAGCCAAGATACGGGACAGAGTTACTCTGGGGCCAACGTCCTGACTTTC. Its translation is CASSQDTGQSYSGANVLTF.

This clonotype was found a few times. This chain's CDR3 is CASSPPSPNEKLFF. The CDR3 coding sequence is TGTGCCAGCTCACCACCAAGTCCTAATGAAAAACTGTTTTTT. The chain has TRBV18 and TRBJ1-4; D gene ambiguous. V lost 0 bases to trimming and J lost 3 bases, with 5 bases between them. CDR1 is KGHSH, CDR2 LQKENI, per germline. The CDR3 extends over 14 amino acids.

This clonotype was seen repeatedly, ten times or more. The V and J genes are TRBV5-1 and TRBJ2-1; D is ambiguous. The CDR3 is made up of 14 amino acids. Germline lookup yields CDR1 SGHRS and CDR2 YFSETQ. Trimming stripped 1 base from V and 0 bases from J, with 5 bases between. The CDR3 loop is CASSLLNSYNEQFF. For the CDR3, the DNA is TGCGCCAGCAGCTTGCTAAACTCCTACAATGAGCAGTTCTTC.

The chain carries TRBV4-3 and TRBJ2-7; 10 positions agree with TRBD1. Germline values: CDR1 LGHNA, CDR2 YSLEER. The junction had 3 bases not matched to a gene; V was cut back by 0 bases and J by 1 base. The CDR3 extends over 16 amino acids. CDR3 region: CASSQDGQGGSYEQYF. The CDR3 region has the DNA TGCGCCAGCAGCCAAGATGGACAGGGGGGTTCCTACGAGCAGTACTTC.

CDR3 in amino acids: CASSQGLAVLAKNIQYF. The CDR3 region has the DNA TGCGCCAGCAGCCAAGGGCTAGCGGTCCTAGCCAAAAACATTCAGTACTTC. The rearrangement uses TRBV4-1 and TRBJ2-4; 7 bases are shared with TRBD2. The V and J ends lost 1 base and 0 bases, in that order; junction bases with no gene match: 6. In germline, CDR1 is MGHRA, CDR2 YSYEKL. This CDR3 contains 17 residues.